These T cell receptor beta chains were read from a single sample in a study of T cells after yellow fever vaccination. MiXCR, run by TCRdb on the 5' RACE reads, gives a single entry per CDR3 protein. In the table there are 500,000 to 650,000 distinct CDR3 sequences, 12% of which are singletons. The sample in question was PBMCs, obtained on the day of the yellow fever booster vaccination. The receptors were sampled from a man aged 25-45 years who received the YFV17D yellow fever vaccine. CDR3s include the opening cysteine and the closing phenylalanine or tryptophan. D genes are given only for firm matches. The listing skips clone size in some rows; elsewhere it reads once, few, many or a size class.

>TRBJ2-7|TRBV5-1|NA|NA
CASSLLSETPYEQYF
TGCGCCAGCAGCTTGTTGTCAGAGACCCCCTACGAGCAGTACTTC
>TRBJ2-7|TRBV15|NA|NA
CATSTGQLSSYEQYF
TGTGCCACCAGCACTGGACAGCTCAGCTCCTACGAGCAGTACTTC
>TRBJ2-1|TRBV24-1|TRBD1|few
CATSDPEGQGVNEQFF
TGTGCCACCAGTGATCCGGAGGGACAGGGAGTGAATGAGCAGTTCTTC
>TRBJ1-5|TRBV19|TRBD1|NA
CASRRGTGWNQPQHF
TGTGCCAGTAGGAGGGGGACAGGGTGGAATCAGCCCCAGCATTTT
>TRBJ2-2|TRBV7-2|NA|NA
CASSWGLTNTGELFF
TGTGCCAGCAGCTGGGGACTGACTAACACCGGGGAGCTGTTTTTT
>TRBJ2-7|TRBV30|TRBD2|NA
CAWDGGLPTSYEQYF
TGTGCCTGGGATGGGGGACTACCGACCTCCTACGAGCAGTACTTC
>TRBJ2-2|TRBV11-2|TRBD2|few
CASSSRGLRPRDTGELFF
TGTGCCAGCAGCTCTAGGGGACTAAGGCCCCGCGACACCGGGGAGCTGTTTTTT
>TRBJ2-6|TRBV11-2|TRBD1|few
CASSLERPGGVFGANVLTF
TGTGCCAGCAGCTTAGAGAGGCCAGGGGGAGTCTTTGGGGCCAACGTCCTGACTTTC
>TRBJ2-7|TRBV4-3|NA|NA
CASSQEPSVGEQYF
TGCGCCAGCAGCCAAGAACCGAGCGTGGGGGAGCAGTACTTC
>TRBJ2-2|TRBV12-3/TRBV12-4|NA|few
CASSIQLRASNTGELFF
TGTGCCAGCAGTATTCAGCTCCGGGCCTCGAACACCGGGGAGCTGTTTTTT
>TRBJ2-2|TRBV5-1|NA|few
CASSLFGREQRTGELFF
TGCGCCAGCAGCTTATTCGGGAGAGAACAACGTACCGGGGAGCTGTTTTTT
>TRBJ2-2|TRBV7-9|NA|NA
CASSQQYGPGELFF
TGTGCCAGCAGCCAACAGTATGGACCCGGGGAGCTGTTTTTT
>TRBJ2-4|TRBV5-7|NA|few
CASRQGPWADRENIQYF
TGTGCCAGCAGACAGGGACCCTGGGCGGATCGGGAAAACATTCAGTACTTC
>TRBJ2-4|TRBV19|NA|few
CASSIGRQIQYF
TGTGCCAGTAGTATTGGGAGACAGATTCAGTACTTC
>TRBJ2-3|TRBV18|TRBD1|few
CASSQPTGPSTDTQYF
TGTGCCAGCTCACAGCCGACAGGGCCTAGCACAGATACGCAGTATTTT
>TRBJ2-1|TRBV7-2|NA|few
CASSLYGSNNEQFF
TGTGCCAGCAGCTTATACGGGTCCAACAATGAGCAGTTCTTC
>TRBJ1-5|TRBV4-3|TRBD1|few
CASSQGTGVSNQPQHF
TGCGCCAGCAGCCAAGGGACAGGGGTTAGCAATCAGCCCCAGCATTTT
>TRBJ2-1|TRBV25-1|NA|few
CASSEYVNEQFF
TGTGCCAGCAGTGAATACGTCAATGAGCAGTTCTTC
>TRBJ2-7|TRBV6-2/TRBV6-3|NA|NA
CASSYPPTSYEQYF
TGTGCCAGCAGTTACCCTCCGACGAGTTACGAGCAGTACTTC
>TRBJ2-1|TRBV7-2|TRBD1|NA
CASSLPGQNYNEQFF
TGTGCCAGCAGCCTACCGGGACAGAACTACAATGAGCAGTTCTTC
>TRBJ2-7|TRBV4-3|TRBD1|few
CASSPYTGGYEQYF
TGCGCCAGCAGCCCTTACACAGGGGGCTACGAGCAGTACTTC
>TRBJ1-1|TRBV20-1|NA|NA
CSAVMTVNTEAFF
TGCAGTGCTGTTATGACGGTGAACACTGAAGCTTTCTTT
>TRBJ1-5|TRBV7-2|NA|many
CASSFSYADQPQHF
TGTGCCAGCAGCTTTTCGTACGCCGATCAGCCCCAGCATTTT
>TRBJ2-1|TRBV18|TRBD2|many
CASSAGVAYNEQFF
TGTGCCAGCTCAGCGGGAGTAGCATACAATGAGCAGTTCTTC
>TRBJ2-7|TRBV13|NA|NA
CASSLGPVPRFF
TGTGCCAGCAGCTTAGGGCCCGTGCCCCGCTTTTTC
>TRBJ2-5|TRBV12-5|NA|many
CASGLGTTQTQYF
TGTGCTAGTGGTTTGGGAACGACACAGACCCAGTACTTC
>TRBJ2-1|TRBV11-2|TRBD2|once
CASSGGTSGRYPYNEQFF
TGTGCCAGCAGCGGCGGGACTAGCGGGAGGTACCCCTACAATGAGCAGTTCTTC
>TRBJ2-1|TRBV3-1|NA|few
CASSHLGHNEQFF
TGTGCCAGCAGCCACCTTGGGCACAATGAGCAGTTCTTC
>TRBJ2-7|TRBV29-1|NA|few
CSVHGTVGNEQYF
TGCAGCGTTCACGGGACGGTGGGGAACGAGCAGTACTTC
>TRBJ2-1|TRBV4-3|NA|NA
CASSQTTSSYNEQFF
TGCGCCAGCAGCCAAACGACTAGCTCCTACAATGAGCAGTTCTTC